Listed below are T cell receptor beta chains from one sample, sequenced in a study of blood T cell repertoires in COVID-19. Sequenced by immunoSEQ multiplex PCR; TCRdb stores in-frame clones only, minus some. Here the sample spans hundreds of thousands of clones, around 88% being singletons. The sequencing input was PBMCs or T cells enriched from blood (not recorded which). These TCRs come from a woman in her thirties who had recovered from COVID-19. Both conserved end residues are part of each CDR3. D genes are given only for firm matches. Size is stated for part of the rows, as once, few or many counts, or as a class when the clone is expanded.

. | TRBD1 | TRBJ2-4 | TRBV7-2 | CASADRGRSKNIQYF | TGTGCCAGCGCAGACAGGGGGCGATCCAAAAACATTCAGTACTTC
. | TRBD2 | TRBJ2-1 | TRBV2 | CASTRTSGSDEQFF | TGTGCCAGCACCCGGACTAGCGGGAGCGATGAGCAGTTCTTC
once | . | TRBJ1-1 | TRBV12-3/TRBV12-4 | CASTAGHTEAFF | TGTGCCAGCACGGCAGGGCACACTGAAGCTTTCTTT
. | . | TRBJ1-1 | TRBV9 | CASSVSVNTEAFF | TGTGCCAGCAGCGTAAGCGTGAACACTGAAGCTTTCTTT
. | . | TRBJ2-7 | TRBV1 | CTSSPGKSECFEQYF | TGCACCAGCAGCCCGGGTAAGTCGGAATGCTTCGAGCAGTACTTC
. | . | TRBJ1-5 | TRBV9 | CASSVGGDPNQPQHF | TGTGCCAGCAGCGTAGGGGGGGACCCCAATCAGCCCCAGCATTTT
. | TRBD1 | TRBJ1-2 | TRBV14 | CASSQFRRDRGGYTF | TGTGCCAGCAGCCAATTTCGCCGGGACAGAGGAGGCTACACCTTC
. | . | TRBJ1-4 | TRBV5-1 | CASSLEGRLNEKLFF | TGCGCCAGCAGCTTGGAGGGGCGGCTTAATGAAAAACTGTTTTTT
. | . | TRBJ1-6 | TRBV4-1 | CASSQGARGSTNSPLHF | TGCGCCAGCAGCCAAGGAGCCCGAGGCAGTACGAATTCACCCCTCCACTTT
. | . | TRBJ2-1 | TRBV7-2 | CASSLMPSSYNEQFF | TGTGCCAGCAGCTTAATGCCCAGCTCCTACAATGAGCAGTTCTTC
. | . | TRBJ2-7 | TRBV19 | CASSAGQRGYEQYF | TGTGCCAGTAGTGCGGGACAGCGAGGCTACGAGCAGTACTTC
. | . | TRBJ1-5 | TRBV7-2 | CASSLNHGNQPQHF | TGTGCCAGCAGCCTAAATCATGGCAATCAGCCCCAGCATTTT
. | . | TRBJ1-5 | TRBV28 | CASSLTAQPQHF | TGTGCCAGCAGTTTAACTGCTCAGCCCCAGCATTTT
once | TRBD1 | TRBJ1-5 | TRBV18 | CASSPSDRENRPQHF | TGTGCCAGCTCACCCTCGGACAGGGAGAATCGGCCCCAGCATTTT
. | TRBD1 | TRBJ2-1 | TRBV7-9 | CASSTRDSYNEQFF | TGTGCCAGCAGCACAAGGGACAGTTACAATGAGCAGTTCTTC
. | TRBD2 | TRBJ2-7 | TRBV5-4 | CASSSSGRSTYEQYF | TGTGCCAGCAGTTCTAGCGGGAGATCCACTTACGAGCAGTACTTC
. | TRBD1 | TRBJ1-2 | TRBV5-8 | CASSFVVGQGHYGYTF | TGTGCCAGCAGCTTTGTAGTGGGACAGGGACACTATGGCTACACCTTC
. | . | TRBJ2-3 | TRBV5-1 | CASSLVDGYTDTQYF | TGCGCCAGCAGCTTGGTAGACGGGTACACAGATACGCAGTATTTT
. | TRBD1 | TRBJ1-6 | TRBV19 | CASTRQGLDNSPLHF | TGTGCCAGTACCCGACAGGGGTTAGATAATTCACCCCTCCACTTT